A single sample is the source of the 9 T cell receptor beta chains below, sequenced in a study of molecular identifiers for immune sequencing clone quantification. TCRdb used MiXCR to reprocess the PCR reads, holding one entry per CDR3 protein. Of some 100,000 distinct CDR3 sequences in the sample, roughly 34% were seen once. Source material: naive CD8+ T cells from blood, with Jurkat cell RNA spiked in. Indicated subset: FACS-sorted CD8+CD4-CCR7+CD45RA+ naive T cells. The receptors were gathered from a human donor in good health. Some libraries in this study had Jurkat cell RNA spiked in.

In its sample, this clonotype was seen many times. The CDR3 is CASSPPFGRGDTQYF. In DNA, the CDR3 is TGTGCCAGCAGCCCCCCCTTTGGGAGAGGAGATACGCAGTATTTT. The chain couples TRBV11-2 to TRBJ2-3; D is possibly TRBD2 (5 bases). There are 15 residues in the CDR3. V lost 5 bases and J lost 5, with 17 bases in between. CDR1 is SGHAT, CDR2 FQNNGV, per germline.

On this clonotype: A read error may be the cause here, since a much bigger clone is one base away. The rearrangement links TRBV6-6 to TRBJ2-1, with 11 bases fitting TRBD2. This CDR3 contains 15 residues. CDR1 and CDR2 (germline): MNHNY, SVGAGI (reference sequence). In nucleotides, the CDR3 is TGTGCCGGCAGTTACTCGGGTAGCGGGGGGGATGAGCAGTTCTTC. The encoded protein is CAGSYSGSGGDEQFF.

This clonotype was seen a handful of times. V usage is TRBV24-1 and J usage is TRBJ2-1, with 10 bases identical to TRBD2. J gave up 8 bases and V 4 bases, and 13 bases lay outside the gene matches. The CDR3 has 17 amino acids. CDR1 is KGHDR and CDR2 is SFDVKD in the germline V gene. The CDR3 here is CATSEGVSGRAVHEQFF. The CDR3 DNA reads TGTGCCACCAGTGAGGGGGTCAGCGGGAGGGCCGTCCATGAGCAGTTCTTC.

In this sample, this clonotype turned up many times. The chain recombines TRBV4-3 with TRBJ2-3; D unresolved. V lost 4 bases, J lost 2 bases, and 10 bases lay in between. The germline gives CDR1 LGHNA, CDR2 YSLEER. This CDR3 comprises 14 residues. The DNA of the CDR3 is TGCGCCAGCAGCCCGCTAGAGGACACAGATACGCAGTATTTT. Residues: CASSPLEDTDTQYF.

This clonotype was seen at least ten times. The gene calls are TRBV12-3 or TRBV12-4 and TRBJ1-1, with D maybe TRBD1 (6 bases). The CDR3 contains 16 residues. V lost 1 base to trimming and J lost 1 base, with 13 bases between them. The CDR3 nucleotides read TGTGCCAGCAGTTTAGTCCATGGACAGAAGAACACTGAAGCTTTCTTT. As protein: CASSLVHGQKNTEAFF.

This clonotype was seen a handful of times. The genes are TRBV7-9 and TRBJ2-1; 7 bases align to TRBD1. The germline V gene encodes CDR1 SEHNR and CDR2 FQNEAQ (reference sequence). Unmatched junction bases numbered 2, after V lost 5 bases and J lost 7 bases. This CDR3 is built from 12 residues. The CDR3 DNA reads TGTGCCAGCAGCATACAGGGGAATGAGCAGTTCTTC. This encodes CASSIQGNEQFF.

The CDR3 here is CASSSDRRQASTDTQYF. In DNA form, the CDR3 reads TGTGCCAGCAGTTCCGACAGACGACAGGCCAGCACAGATACGCAGTATTTT. The gene calls are TRBV28 and TRBJ2-3; tentative D call: TRBD1 (6 bases). Germline CDR1 MDHEN, CDR2 SYDVKM. This CDR3 spans 17 amino acids. The ends were cut back, 4 bases at V and 0 bases at J, with 17 bases in the middle. The variable domain in full, completed from reference TRBV28 and TRBJ2-3, reads DVKVTQSSRYLVKRTGEKVFLECVQDMDHENMFWYRQDPGLGLRLIYFSYDVKMKEKGDIPEGYSVSREKKERFSLILESASTNQTSMYLCASSSDRRQASTDTQYFGPGTRLTVL.

This clonotype was seen more than once but under ten times. V gene TRBV25-1 combines with J gene TRBJ2-3; unclear D gene. This CDR3 region has 15 residues. CDR1 is MGHDK and CDR2 is SYGVNS in the germline V gene. Trimming pared 6 bases from V and 2 bases from J, leaving 15 bases between. CDR3 loop: CASRLGRRFTDTQYF. The CDR3 region has the DNA TGTGCCAGCAGGCTAGGCAGAAGATTCACAGATACGCAGTATTTT.

The chain is built from TRBV27 and TRBJ1-1, with D unresolved. CDR3 size: 12 residues. The V gene lost 7 bases and the J gene lost 7 bases, with 13 bases spanning the gap. Germline V gives CDR1 MNHEY, CDR2 SMNVEV (reference sequence). The DNA of the CDR3 is TGTGCCAGCATATTGGGGTTGGATGAAGCTTTCTTT. It is translated as CASILGLDEAFF.